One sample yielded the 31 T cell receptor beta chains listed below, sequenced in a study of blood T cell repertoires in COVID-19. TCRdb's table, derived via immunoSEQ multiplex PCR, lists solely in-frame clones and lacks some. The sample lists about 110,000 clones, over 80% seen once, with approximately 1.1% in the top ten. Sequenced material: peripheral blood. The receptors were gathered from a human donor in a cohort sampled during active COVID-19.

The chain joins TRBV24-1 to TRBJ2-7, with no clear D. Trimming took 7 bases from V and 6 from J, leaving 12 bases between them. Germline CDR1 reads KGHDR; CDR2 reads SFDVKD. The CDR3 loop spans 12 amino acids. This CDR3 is CATSGSSSEQYF. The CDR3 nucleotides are TGTGCCACCAGCGGTTCCTCGTCCGAGCAGTACTTC.

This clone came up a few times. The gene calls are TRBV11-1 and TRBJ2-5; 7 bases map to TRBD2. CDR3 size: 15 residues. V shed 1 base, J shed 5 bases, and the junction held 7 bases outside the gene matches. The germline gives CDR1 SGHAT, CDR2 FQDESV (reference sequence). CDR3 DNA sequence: TGTGCCAGCAGCTTAGGAGGGGCCGGGGGGGAGACCCAGTACTTC. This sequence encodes CASSLGGAGGETQYF.

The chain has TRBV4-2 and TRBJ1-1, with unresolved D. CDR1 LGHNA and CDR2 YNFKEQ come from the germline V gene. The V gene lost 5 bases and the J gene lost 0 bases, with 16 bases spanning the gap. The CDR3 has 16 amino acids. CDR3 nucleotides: TGTGCCAGCAGCTCGACGACCGGGATCCTGAACACTGAAGCTTTCTTT. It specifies CASSSTTGILNTEAFF.

CDR3 nucleotides: TGTGCCAGCAGCCAACGTGGACAGAACACTGAAGCTTTCTTT. It is translated as CASSQRGQNTEAFF. The chain employs TRBV3-1 (or the pseudogene TRBV3-2) and TRBJ1-1; D may be TRBD1 (5 bases). The CDR3 contains 14 residues. Germline V gene lookup returns CDR1 LGHDT and CDR2 YNNKEL (reference sequence). Trimming removed 2 bases at V and 1 base at J, with 8 bases between.

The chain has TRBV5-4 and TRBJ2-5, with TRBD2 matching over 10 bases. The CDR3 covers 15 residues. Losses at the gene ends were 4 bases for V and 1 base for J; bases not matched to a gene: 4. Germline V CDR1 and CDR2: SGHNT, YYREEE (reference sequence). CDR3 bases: TGTGCCAGCAGCATACCTAGCGGGGGCCAAGAGACCCAGTACTTC. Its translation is CASSIPSGGQETQYF.

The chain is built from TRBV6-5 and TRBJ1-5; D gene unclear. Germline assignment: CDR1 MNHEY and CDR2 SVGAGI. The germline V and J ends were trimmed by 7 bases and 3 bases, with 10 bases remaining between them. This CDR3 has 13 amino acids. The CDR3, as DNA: TGTGCCAGCACGGGTGGTTACAATCAGCCCCAGCATTTT. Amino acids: CASTGGYNQPQHF.

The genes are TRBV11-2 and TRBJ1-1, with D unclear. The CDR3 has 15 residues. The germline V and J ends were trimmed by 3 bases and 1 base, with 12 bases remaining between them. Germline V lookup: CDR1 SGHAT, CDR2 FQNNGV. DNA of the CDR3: TGTGCCAGCAGCTTGGCGACATACCAGAACACTGAAGCTTTCTTT. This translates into CASSLATYQNTEAFF.

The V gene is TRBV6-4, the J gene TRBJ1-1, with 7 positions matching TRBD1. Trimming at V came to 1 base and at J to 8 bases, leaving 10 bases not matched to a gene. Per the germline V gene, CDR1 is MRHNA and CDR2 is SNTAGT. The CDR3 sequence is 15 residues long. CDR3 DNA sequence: TGTGCCAGCAGTGACTATGCACAGGGGACCCCCGAAGCTTTCTTT. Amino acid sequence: CASSDYAQGTPEAFF.

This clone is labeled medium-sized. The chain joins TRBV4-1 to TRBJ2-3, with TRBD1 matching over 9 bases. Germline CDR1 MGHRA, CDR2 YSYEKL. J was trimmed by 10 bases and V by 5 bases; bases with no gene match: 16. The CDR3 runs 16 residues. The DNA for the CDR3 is TGCGCCAGCAGCGGGGGCGGGACAGGGAAAATTGGTGCGCAGTATTTT. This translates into CASSGGGTGKIGAQYF.

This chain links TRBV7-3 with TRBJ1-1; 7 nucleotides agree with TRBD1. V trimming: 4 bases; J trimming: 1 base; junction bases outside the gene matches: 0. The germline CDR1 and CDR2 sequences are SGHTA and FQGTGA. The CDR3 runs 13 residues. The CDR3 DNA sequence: TGTGCCAGCAGCTGGGACAGGAACACTGAAGCTTTCTTT. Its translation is CASSWDRNTEAFF.

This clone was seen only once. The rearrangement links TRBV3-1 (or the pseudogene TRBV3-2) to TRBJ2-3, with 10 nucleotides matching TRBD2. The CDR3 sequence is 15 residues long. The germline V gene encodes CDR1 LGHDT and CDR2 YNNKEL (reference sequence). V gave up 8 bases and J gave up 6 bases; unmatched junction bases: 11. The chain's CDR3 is CASGLTTSGWDTQYF. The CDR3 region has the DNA TGTGCCAGCGGCCTAACGACTAGCGGGTGGGATACGCAGTATTTT.

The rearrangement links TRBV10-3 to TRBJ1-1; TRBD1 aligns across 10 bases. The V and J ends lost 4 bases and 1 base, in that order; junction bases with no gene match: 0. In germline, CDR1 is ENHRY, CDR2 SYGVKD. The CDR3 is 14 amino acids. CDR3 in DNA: TGTGCCATCAGTGGGGACAGGGGGAACACTGAAGCTTTCTTT. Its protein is CAISGDRGNTEAFF.

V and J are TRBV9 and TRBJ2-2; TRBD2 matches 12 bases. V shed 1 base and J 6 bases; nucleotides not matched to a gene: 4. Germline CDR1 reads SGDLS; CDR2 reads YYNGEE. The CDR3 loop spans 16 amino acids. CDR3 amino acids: CASSVTTSGGAGELFF. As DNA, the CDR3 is TGTGCCAGCAGCGTAACGACTAGCGGGGGAGCCGGGGAGCTGTTTTTT.

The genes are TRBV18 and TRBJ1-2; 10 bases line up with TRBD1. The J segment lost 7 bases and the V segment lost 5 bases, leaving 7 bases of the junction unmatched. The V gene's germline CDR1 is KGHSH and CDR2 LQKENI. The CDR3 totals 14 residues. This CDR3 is CASSDPGQGSGYTF. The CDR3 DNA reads TGTGCCAGCTCAGATCCGGGACAGGGGAGTGGCTACACCTTC.

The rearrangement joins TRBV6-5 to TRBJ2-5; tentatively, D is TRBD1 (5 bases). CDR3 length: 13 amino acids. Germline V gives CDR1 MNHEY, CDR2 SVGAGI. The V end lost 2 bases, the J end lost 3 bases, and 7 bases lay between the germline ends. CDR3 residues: CASSYAGKETQYF. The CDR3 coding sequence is TGTGCCAGCAGTTACGCAGGGAAAGAGACCCAGTACTTC.

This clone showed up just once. The CDR3 spells CASSKKQGASTEAFF. The CDR3 nucleotides read TGTGCCAGCAGCAAGAAACAGGGGGCTAGCACTGAAGCTTTCTTT. This sequence joins TRBV7-9 and TRBJ1-1; TRBD1 aligns across 9 bases. The CDR3 is 15 amino acids. The germline V gene encodes CDR1 SEHNR and CDR2 FQNEAQ (reference sequence). The V and J ends lost 5 bases and 4 bases, in that order; junction bases with no gene match: 8.

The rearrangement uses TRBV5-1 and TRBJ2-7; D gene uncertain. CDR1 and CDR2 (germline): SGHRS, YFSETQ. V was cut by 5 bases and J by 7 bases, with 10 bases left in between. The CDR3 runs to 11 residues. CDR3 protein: CASRRGWEQYF. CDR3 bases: TGCGCCAGCAGACGCGGTTGGGAGCAGTACTTC.

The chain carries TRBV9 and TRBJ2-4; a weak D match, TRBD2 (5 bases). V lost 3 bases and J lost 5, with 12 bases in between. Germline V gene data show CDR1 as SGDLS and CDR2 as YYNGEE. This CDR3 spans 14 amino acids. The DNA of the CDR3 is TGTGCCAGCAGCGGTTATCGGGGTGAAAACATTCAGTACTTC. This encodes CASSGYRGENIQYF. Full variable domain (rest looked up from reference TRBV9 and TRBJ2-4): DSGVTQTPKHLITATGQRVTLRCSPRSGDLSVYWYQQSLDQGLQFLIQYYNGEERAKGNILERFSAQQFPDLHSELNLSSLELGDSALYFCASSGYRGENIQYFGAGTRLSVL.

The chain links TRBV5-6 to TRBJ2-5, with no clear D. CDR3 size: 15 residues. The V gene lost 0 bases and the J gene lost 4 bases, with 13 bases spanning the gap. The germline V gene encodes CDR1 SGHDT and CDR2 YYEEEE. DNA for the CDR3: TGTGCCAGCAGCTTGGTGGGCCAGGCCGGAGAGACCCAGTACTTC. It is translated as CASSLVGQAGETQYF.

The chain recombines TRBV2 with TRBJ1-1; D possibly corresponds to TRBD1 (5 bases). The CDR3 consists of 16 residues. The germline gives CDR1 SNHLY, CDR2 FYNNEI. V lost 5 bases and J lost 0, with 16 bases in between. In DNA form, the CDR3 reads TGTGCCAGCAGTCCGGGGGTGGGGGTCATGAACACTGAAGCTTTCTTT. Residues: CASSPGVGVMNTEAFF.

CDR3 bases: TGTGCCAGCAGCCAGACTAGCGGGGGGGCTGTCTGGGAGCAGTTCTTC. Translation gives CASSQTSGGAVWEQFF. The rearrangement joins TRBV7-3 to TRBJ2-1, with 14 bases that match TRBD2. Per germline, CDR1 SGHTA and CDR2 FQGTGA. The CDR3 loop spans 16 amino acids. The J segment lost 10 bases and the V segment lost 5 bases, leaving 10 bases of the junction unmatched.

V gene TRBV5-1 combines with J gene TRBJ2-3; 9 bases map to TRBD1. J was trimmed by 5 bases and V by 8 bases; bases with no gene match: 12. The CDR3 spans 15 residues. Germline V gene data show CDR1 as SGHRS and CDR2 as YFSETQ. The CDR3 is CASTIGTGRRDTQYF. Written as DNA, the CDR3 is TGCGCCAGTACCATCGGGACAGGGAGAAGAGATACGCAGTATTTT.

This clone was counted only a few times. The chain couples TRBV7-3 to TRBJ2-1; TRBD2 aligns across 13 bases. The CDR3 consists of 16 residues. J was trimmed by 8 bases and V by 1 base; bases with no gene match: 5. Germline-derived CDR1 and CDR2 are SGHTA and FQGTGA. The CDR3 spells CASSLKLAGGRDEQFF. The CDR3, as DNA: TGTGCCAGCAGCTTAAAACTAGCGGGAGGGCGGGATGAGCAGTTCTTC. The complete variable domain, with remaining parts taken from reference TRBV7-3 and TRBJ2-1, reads GAGVSQTPSNKVTEKGKYVELRCDPISGHTALYWYRQSLGQGPEFLIYFQGTGAADDSGLPNDRFFAVRPEGSVSTLKIQRTERGDSAVYLCASSLKLAGGRDEQFFGPGTRLTVL.

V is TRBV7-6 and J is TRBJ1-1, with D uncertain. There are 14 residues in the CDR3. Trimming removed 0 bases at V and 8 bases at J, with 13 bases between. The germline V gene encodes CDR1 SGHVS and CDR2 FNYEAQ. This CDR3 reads CASSLALARGEAFF. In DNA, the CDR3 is TGTGCCAGCAGCTTAGCGCTGGCCCGCGGGGAAGCTTTCTTT.

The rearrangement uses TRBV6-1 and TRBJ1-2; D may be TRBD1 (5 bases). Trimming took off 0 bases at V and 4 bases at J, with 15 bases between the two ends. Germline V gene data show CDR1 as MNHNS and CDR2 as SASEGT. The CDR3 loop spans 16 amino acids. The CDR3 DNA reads TGTGCCAGCAGTGAAGCGGGCAGGGAGGGAACCTATGGCTACACCTTC. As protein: CASSEAGREGTYGYTF.

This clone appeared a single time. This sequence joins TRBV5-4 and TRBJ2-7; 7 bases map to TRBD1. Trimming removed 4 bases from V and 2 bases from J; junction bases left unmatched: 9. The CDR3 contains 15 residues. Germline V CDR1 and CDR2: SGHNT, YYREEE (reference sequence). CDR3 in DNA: TGTGCCAGCAGCGTGACAGGGTCAAAGGCCTACGAGCAGTACTTC. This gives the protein CASSVTGSKAYEQYF.

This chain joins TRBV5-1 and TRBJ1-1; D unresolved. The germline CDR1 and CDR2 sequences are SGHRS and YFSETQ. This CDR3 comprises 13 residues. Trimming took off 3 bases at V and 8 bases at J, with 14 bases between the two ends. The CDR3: CASSSEVQFEAFF. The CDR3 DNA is TGCGCCAGCAGCTCTGAGGTGCAGTTCGAAGCTTTCTTT.

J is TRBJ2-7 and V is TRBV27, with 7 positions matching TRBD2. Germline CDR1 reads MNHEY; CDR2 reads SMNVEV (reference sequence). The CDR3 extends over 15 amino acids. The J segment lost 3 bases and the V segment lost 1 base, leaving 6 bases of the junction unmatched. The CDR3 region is CASSLWGGTGYEQYF. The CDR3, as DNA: TGTGCCAGCAGTTTATGGGGAGGGACGGGCTACGAGCAGTACTTC.

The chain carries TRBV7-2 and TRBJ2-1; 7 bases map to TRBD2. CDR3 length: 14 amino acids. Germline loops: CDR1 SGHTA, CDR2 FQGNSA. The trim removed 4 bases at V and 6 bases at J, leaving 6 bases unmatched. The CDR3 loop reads CASSSGGSPNEQFF. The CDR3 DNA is TGTGCCAGCAGCTCCGGGGGGAGCCCCAATGAGCAGTTCTTC.

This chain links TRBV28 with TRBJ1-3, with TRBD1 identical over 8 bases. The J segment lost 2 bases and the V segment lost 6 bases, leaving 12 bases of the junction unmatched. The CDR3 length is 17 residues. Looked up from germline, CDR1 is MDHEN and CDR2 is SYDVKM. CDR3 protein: CASSEVTRGLAGNTIYF. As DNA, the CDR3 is TGTGCCAGCAGCGAAGTTACCAGGGGGCTCGCTGGAAACACCATATATTTT. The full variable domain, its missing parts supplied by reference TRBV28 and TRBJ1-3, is DVKVTQSSRYLVKRTGEKVFLECVQDMDHENMFWYRQDPGLGLRLIYFSYDVKMKEKGDIPEGYSVSREKKERFSLILESASTNQTSMYLCASSEVTRGLAGNTIYFGEGSWLTVV.

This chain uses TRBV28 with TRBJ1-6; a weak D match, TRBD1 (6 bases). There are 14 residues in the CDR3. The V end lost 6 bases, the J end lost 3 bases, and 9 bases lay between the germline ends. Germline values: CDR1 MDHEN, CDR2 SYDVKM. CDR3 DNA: TGTGCCAGCAGGGAACAGGGCTATAATTCACCCCTCCACTTT. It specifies CASREQGYNSPLHF.